This T cell receptor beta chain is from a study of blood T cell repertoires in COVID-19. This clone appeared many times. TCRdb's copy holds only in-frame clones and misses some; the assay was immunoSEQ multiplex PCR. The repertoire holds about 98,000 clones, with 82% as singletons. Per the germline V gene, CDR1 is PRHDT and CDR2 is FYEKMQ (reference sequence). This CDR3 is built from 14 residues. Trimming cost V 2 bases and J 9 bases, with 11 bases left between them. The sequence derives from a man aged 65 to 79 with active or convalescent COVID-19. V gene TRBV13 combines with J gene TRBJ1-6; D might be TRBD1 (6 bases). Specimen: peripheral blood. CDR3 protein: CASSLRGAGSPLHF. CDR3 nucleotide sequence: TGTGCCAGCAGCTTACGGGGGGCGGGTTCACCCCTCCACTTT.